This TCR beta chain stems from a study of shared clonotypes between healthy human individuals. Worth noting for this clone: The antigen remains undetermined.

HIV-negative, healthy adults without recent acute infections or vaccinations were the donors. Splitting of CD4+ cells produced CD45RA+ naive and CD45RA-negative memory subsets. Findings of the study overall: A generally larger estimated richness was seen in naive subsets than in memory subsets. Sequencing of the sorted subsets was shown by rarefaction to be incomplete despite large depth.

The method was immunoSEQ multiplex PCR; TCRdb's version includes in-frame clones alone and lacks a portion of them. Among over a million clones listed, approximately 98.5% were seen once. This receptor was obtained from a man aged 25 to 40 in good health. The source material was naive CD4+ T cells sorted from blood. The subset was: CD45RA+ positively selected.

The CDR3 loop reads CAIYQGATDTQYF. CDR3 in DNA: TGTGCCATCTATCAGGGGGCAACAGATACGCAGTATTTT. The chain has TRBV10-3 and TRBJ2-3; 8 bases agree with TRBD1. V trimming: 8 bases; J trimming: 3 bases; junction bases outside the gene matches: 4. The CDR3 runs to 13 residues. Looked up from germline, CDR1 is ENHRY and CDR2 is SYGVKD.